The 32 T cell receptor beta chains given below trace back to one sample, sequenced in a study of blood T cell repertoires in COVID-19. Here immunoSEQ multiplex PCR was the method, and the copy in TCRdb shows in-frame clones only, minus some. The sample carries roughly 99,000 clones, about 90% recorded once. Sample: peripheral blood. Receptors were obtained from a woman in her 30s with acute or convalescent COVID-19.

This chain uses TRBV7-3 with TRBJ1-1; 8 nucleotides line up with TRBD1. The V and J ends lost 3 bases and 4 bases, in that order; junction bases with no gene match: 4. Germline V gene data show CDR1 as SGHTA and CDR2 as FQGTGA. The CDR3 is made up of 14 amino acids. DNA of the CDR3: TGTGCCAGCAGCTTGGGGACAGGTAGCACTGAAGCTTTCTTT. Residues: CASSLGTGSTEAFF.

The CDR3: CASSLRPGLLTGELFF. DNA of the CDR3: TGTGCCAGCAGTTTAAGGCCGGGACTACTCACCGGGGAGCTGTTTTTT. The rearrangement links TRBV27 to TRBJ2-2; 7 bases fit TRBD2. This CDR3 is 16 amino acids long. Trimming cost V 2 bases and J 4 bases; bases outside gene matches: 7. Germline V gene lookup returns CDR1 MNHEY and CDR2 SMNVEV (reference sequence).

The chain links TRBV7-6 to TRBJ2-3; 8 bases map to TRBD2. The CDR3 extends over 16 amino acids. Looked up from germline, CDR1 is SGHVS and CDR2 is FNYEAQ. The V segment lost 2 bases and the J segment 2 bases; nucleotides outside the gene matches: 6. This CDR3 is CASSLLAGGLTDTQYF. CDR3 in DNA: TGTGCCAGCAGCTTACTCGCGGGGGGCCTCACAGATACGCAGTATTTT.

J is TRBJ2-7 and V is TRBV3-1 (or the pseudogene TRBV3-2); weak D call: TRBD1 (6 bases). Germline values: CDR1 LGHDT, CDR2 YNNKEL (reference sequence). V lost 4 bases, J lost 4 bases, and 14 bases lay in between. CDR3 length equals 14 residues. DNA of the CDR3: TGTGCCAGCAGCCCCTCCGGGACACCTTACGAGCAGTACTTC. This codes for CASSPSGTPYEQYF.

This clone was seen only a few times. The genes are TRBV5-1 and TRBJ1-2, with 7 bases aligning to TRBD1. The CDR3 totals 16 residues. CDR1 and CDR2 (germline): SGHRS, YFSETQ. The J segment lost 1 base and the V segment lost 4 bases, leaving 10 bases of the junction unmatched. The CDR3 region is CASSAGQVHINYGYTF. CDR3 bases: TGCGCCAGCAGCGCCGGACAGGTCCACATTAACTATGGCTACACCTTC.

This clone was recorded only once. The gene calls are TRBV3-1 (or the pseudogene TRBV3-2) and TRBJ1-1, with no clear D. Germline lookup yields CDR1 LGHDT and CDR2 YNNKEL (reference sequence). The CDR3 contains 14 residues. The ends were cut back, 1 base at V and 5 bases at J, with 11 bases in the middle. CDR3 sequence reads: CASSQGYLRTEAFF. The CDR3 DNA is TGTGCCAGCAGCCAAGGTTATCTGAGGACTGAAGCTTTCTTT.

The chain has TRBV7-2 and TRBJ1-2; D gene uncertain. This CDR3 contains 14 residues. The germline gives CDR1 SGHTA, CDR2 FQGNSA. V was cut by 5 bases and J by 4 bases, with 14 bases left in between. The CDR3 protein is CASSPQSFTYGYTF. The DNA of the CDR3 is TGTGCCAGCAGCCCCCAGTCGTTTACCTATGGCTACACCTTC.

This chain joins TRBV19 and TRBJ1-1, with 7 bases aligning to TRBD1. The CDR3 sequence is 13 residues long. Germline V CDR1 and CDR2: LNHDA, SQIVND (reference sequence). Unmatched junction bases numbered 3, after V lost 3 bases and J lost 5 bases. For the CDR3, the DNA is TGTGCCAGTAGTATCCAGGGGGATACTGAAGCTTTCTTT. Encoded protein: CASSIQGDTEAFF.

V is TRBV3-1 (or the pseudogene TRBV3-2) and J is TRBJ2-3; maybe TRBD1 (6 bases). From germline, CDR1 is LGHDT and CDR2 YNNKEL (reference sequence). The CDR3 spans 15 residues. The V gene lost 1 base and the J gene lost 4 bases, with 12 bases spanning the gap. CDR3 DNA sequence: TGTGCCAGCAGCCAAGGACAGGTCAAGGCAGATACGCAGTATTTT. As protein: CASSQGQVKADTQYF.

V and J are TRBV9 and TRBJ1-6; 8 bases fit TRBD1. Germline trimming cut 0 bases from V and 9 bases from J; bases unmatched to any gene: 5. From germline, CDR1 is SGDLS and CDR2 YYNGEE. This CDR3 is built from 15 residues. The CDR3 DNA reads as TGTGCCAGCAGCGTAGGAGGACAGGGAGGTTCACCCCTCCACTTT. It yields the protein CASSVGGQGGSPLHF.

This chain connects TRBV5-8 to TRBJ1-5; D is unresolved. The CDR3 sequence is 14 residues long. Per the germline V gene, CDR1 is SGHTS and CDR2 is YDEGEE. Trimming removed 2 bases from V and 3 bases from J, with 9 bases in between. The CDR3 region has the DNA TGTGCCAGCAGCTTCGGGGTCTCCAATCAGCCCCAGCATTTT. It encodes CASSFGVSNQPQHF.

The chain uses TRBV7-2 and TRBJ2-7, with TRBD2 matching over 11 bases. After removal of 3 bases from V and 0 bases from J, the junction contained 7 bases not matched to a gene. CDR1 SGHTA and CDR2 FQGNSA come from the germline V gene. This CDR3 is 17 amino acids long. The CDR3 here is CASSLGLADWDSYEQYF. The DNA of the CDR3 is TGTGCCAGCAGCTTGGGACTAGCGGACTGGGACTCCTACGAGCAGTACTTC.

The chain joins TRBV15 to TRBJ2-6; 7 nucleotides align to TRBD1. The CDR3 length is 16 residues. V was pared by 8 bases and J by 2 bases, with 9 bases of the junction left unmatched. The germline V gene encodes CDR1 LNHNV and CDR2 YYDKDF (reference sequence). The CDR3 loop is CATRDSKYPGANVLTF. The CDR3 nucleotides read TGTGCCACCCGGGACAGCAAATATCCTGGGGCCAACGTCCTGACTTTC.

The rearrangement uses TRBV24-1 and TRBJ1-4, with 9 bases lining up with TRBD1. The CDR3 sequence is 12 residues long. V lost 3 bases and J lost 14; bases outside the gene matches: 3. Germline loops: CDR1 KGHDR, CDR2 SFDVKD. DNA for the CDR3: TGTGCCACCAGTGATCCCGGGACAGGGCTGTTTTTT. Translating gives CATSDPGTGLFF.

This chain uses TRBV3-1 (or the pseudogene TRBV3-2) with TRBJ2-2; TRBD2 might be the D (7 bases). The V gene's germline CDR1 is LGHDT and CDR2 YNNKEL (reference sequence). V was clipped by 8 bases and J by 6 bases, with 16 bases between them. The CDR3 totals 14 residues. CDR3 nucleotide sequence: TGTGCCAGCGGACAGCGGGAACTCGCCGGGGAGCTGTTTTTT. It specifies CASGQRELAGELFF.

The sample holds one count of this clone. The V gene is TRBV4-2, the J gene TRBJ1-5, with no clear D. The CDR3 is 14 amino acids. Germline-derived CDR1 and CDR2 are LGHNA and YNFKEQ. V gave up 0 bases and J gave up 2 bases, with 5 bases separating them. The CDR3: CASSQDFGNQPQHF. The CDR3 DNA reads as TGTGCCAGCAGCCAAGATTTCGGCAATCAGCCCCAGCATTTT.

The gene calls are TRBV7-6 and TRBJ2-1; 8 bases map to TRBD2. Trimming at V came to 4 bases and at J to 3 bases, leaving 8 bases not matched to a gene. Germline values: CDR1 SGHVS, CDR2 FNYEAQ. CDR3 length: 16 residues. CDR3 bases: TGTGCCAGCAGCTCCAGGGCCGGGACTAGCTACAATGAGCAGTTCTTC. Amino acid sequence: CASSSRAGTSYNEQFF.

The CDR3 here is CASSVAMASSYNEQFF. The CDR3 DNA sequence: TGTGCCAGCAGCGTAGCTATGGCTAGCAGCTACAATGAGCAGTTCTTC. V gene TRBV9 combines with J gene TRBJ2-1, with a tentative D call TRBD2 (5 bases). This CDR3 is 16 amino acids long. V gave up 0 bases and J gave up 3 bases, with 13 bases separating them. Germline assignment: CDR1 SGDLS and CDR2 YYNGEE.

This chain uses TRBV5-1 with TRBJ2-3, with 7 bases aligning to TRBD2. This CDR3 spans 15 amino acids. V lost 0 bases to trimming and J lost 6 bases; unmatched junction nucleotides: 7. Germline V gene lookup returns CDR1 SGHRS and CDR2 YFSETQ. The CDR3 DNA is TGCGCCAGCAGCTTGGGCGGCGGGAGTCCTGATACGCAGTATTTT. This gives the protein CASSLGGGSPDTQYF.

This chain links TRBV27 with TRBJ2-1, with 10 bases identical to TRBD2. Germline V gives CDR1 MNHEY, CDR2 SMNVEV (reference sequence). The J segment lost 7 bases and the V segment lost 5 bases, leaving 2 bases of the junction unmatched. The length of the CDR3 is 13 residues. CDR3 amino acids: CASSMGLANEQFF. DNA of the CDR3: TGTGCCAGCAGTATGGGACTAGCGAATGAGCAGTTCTTC.

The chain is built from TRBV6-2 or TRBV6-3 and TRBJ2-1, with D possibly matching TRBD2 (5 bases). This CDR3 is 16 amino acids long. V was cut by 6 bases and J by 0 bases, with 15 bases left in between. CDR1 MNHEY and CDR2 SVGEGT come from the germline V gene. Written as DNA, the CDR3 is TGTGCCAGCAGCCTCGAGGGCCAGAGCTCCTACAATGAGCAGTTCTTC. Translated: CASSLEGQSSYNEQFF.

CDR3: CASSPGTSGSEQYF. The DNA for the CDR3 is TGTGCCAGCAGCCCCGGGACTAGCGGGTCCGAGCAGTACTTC. The chain carries TRBV13 and TRBJ2-7; TRBD2 agrees at 12 bases. CDR1 is PRHDT, CDR2 FYEKMQ, per germline (reference sequence). Trimming cost V 5 bases and J 6 bases; bases outside gene matches: 5. The CDR3 is made up of 14 amino acids.

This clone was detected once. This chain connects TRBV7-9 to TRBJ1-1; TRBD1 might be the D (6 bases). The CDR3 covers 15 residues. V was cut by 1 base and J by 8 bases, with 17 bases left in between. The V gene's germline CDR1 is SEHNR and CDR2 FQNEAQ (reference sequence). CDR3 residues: CASSLGVTGGGEAFF. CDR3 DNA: TGTGCCAGCAGCTTAGGGGTTACGGGTGGGGGCGAAGCTTTCTTT.

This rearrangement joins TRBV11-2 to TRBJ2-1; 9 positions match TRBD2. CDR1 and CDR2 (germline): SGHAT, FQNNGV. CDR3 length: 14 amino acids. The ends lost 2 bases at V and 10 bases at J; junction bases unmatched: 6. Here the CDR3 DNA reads TGTGCCAGCAGCTTATTAGCGGGGGTGGGAGAGCAGTTCTTC. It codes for CASSLLAGVGEQFF.

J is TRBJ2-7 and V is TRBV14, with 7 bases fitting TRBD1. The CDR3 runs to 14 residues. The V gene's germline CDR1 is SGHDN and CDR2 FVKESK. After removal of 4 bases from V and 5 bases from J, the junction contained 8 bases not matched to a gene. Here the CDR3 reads CASSRDRASDEQYF. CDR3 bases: TGTGCCAGCAGCCGAGACAGGGCATCGGACGAGCAGTACTTC.

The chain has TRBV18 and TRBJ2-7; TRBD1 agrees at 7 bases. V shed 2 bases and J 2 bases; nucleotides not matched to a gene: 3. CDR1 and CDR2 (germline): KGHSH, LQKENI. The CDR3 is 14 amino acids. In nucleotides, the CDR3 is TGTGCCAGCTCACCATCACAGGGGCCCTACGAGCAGTACTTC. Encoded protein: CASSPSQGPYEQYF.

CDR3: CASSQEGDRDAEAFF. CDR3 in DNA: TGTGCCAGCAGCCAAGAGGGAGACAGGGACGCTGAAGCTTTCTTT. The J gene is TRBJ1-1, the V gene TRBV3-1 (or the pseudogene TRBV3-2); 7 bases agree with TRBD1. The V gene end was trimmed by 0 bases and the J gene end by 6 bases; junction bases not matched to a gene: 7. The germline V gene encodes CDR1 LGHDT and CDR2 YNNKEL (reference sequence). The CDR3 extends over 15 amino acids.

CDR3 in amino acids: CASSQTQGNTEAFF. CDR3 bases: TGTGCCAGCAGCCAAACACAGGGGAACACTGAAGCTTTCTTT. This rearrangement joins TRBV3-1 (or the pseudogene TRBV3-2) to TRBJ1-1, with a tentative D call TRBD1 (6 bases). Germline V gene sequence: CDR1 LGHDT, CDR2 YNNKEL (reference sequence). Trimming cost V 2 bases and J 1 base, with 8 bases left between them. This CDR3 contains 14 residues.

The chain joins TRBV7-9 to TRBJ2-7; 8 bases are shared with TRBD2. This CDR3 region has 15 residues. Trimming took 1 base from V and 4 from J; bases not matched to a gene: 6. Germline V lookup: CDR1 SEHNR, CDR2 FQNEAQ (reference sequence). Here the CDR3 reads CASSLGSGSGYEQYF. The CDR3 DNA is TGTGCCAGCAGCTTAGGGAGCGGGAGTGGTTACGAGCAGTACTTC.

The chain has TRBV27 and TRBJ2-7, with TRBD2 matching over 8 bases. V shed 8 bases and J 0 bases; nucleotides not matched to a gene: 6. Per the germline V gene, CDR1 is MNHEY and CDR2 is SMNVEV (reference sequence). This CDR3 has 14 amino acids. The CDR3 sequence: CASGSGKSSYEQYF. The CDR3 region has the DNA TGTGCCAGCGGTAGCGGGAAAAGCTCCTACGAGCAGTACTTC.

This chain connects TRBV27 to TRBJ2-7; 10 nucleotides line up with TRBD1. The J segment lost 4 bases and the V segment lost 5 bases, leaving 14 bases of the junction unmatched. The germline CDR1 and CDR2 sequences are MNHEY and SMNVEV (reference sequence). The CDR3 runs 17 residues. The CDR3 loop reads CASSPKADRGLGYEQYF. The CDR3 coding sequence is TGTGCCAGCAGTCCCAAAGCCGACAGGGGGCTTGGGTACGAGCAGTACTTC.

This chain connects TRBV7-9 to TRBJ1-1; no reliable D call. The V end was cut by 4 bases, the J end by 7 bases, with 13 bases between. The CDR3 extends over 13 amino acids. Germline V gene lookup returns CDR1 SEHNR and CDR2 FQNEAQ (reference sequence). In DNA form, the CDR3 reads TGTGCCAGCAGCTCCGAGACACGTATTGAAGCTTTCTTT. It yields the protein CASSSETRIEAFF. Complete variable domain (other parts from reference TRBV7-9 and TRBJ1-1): DTGVSQNPRHKITKRGQNVTFRCDPISEHNRLYWYRQTLGQGPEFLTYFQNEAQLEKSRLLSDRFSAERPKGSFSTLEIQRTEQGDSAMYLCASSSETRIEAFFGQGTRLTVV.